This T cell receptor beta chain stems from a study of T cells in Graves' hyperthyroidism and ophthalmopathy (dated by TCRdb to about 2019). For the study in its entirety: Peripheral blood was collected at initial diagnosis, before any treatment. TCR V-J signatures able to tell the groups apart were searched for in a discovery cohort of about a hundred patients, of whom 43 had Graves' ophthalmopathy and about 60 had stable Graves' hyperthyroidism. Thyroid tissue and blood T-cell repertoires from roughly 6 Graves' hyperthyroidism patients were also compared in the study. After blood sampling, hyperthyroidism patients were treated with methimazole at a starting dose of 30 mg daily, and ophthalmopathy patients were treated with high-dose intravenous methylprednisolone. An independent validation cohort of around 19 hyperthyroidism patients and 17 patients who later progressed to ophthalmopathy tested prospective prediction of ophthalmopathy. The paper describes TCR Vbeta CDR3 sequencing of around 140 peripheral blood samples, made up of about 40 ophthalmopathy patients, roughly 80 hyperthyroidism patients and 17 progressor patients. The 100 or so discovery patients were divided at random into training and test sets in a 7:3 ratio. Study-level results and caveats: Most expanded thyroid clonotypes (frequency above 0.001) were also detected in blood, a finding suggesting that blood repertoires may reflect thyroid immune responses. During validation, the model predicted progression to ophthalmopathy a median of about 6.5 months ahead of onset, with 70.59% sensitivity and about 72% specificity. Sample size was not statistically predetermined, and investigators were not blinded to group allocation. In cross-validation, a model built on a 13 V-J signature told ophthalmopathy apart from stable hyperthyroidism with approximately 90% sensitivity and roughly 83% specificity, and in testing the same model reached 80%/75%.

The TCR beta CDR3 regions were amplified from RNA transcripts. For the first round of RT-PCR on the TCR CDR3, the HTBI primer set was used together with the Qiagen OneStep RT-PCR kit. Libraries were constructed in a second round of multiplex PCR, after which size selection and purification were carried out. The libraries were sequenced on an Illumina HiSeq2000 using paired-end 100 bp reads. Per the source publication's procedure: Raw data were processed with SOAPnuke, discarding reads with adapters, uncalled bases, mean Phred below 15, or no exact constant-primer or identifier match. High-quality paired reads were merged with COPE v1.2.5, and unique nucleotide sequences were defined as clonotypes. Clonotypes were aligned to IMGT TRBV, TRBD and TRBJ reference segments using MiTCR v1.1. The analysis included only V-J combinations with a frequency above 0.0001, which together covered 99% to 99.2% of the repertoires. A TCS score was defined as the ratio of F50 (clonal expansion) to E x V (chaos), with BLOSUM62-based TCRdist applied between CDR3 peptides within each V-J. Welch's t-statistics and random forest reduced around 520 V-J features to about 13, which were used in a naive Bayes classifier (R e1071). TCRdb reanalyzed the raw reads on its own, using fastp at Q25 for trimming and MiXCR for clone calling, and kept in-frame beta chains. CDR3 protein sequences are deduplicated, and each keeps its most common genes and DNA. These V and J calls derive from TCRdb rather than the authors' analysis. This sample holds roughly 290,000 distinct CDR3 sequences; approximately 15% were observed only once. Of the sample, just over 55% is held by the ten largest clones.

V and J lose 5 bases and 7 bases, and a span of 11 bases separates them. CDR1 MNHEY and CDR2 SVGEGT are derived from the germline V gene. From the cysteine through the phenylalanine, the CDR3 covers 12 amino acids. The sequence is cut down to CDR3 DNA, 36 bases in frame from base 1. Ophthalmopathy patients had moderately to severely active disease, Clinical Activity Score of at least 3, NOSPECS grade of at least 4, and duration under 3 months. Any patient with an uncontrolled infection, another autoimmune disease, pregnancy or lactation was excluded. Diagnoses relied on clinical symptoms, serum thyroxine and TRAb, thyroid ultrasound and orbital computed tomography. PBMCs were isolated from about 9.2 ml of fresh peripheral blood by Ficoll-Paque density gradient centrifugation. Total RNA was extracted with Trizol reagent, and quality was checked on an Agilent 2100 Bioanalyzer. Concerning this clonotype itself: The specificity of this receptor is unknown. Per-base qualities were not stored, and no clone one base away is much larger.

The chain links TRBV6-2 or TRBV6-3 with TRBJ1-2, with a weak D call of TRBD1 (6 bases match). The source of this sequence is an older woman with Graves' ophthalmopathy. The sample was blood. CDR3 reads: CASSVTGSGYTF. The DNA sequence is TGTGCCAGCAGTGTTACAGGGTCTGGCTACACCTTC.